The 20 T cell receptor beta chains given below trace back to one sample, sequenced in a study of shared clonotypes between healthy human individuals. CD8 cells regarded as naive lacked CD45RO, were positively chosen for CCR7, and omitted terminally differentiated effector memory CD45RA+ cells. Data came from immunoSEQ multiplex PCR; TCRdb stores just in-frame clones and leaves some out. Among under 850,000 clones, 80% to 95% were seen once, and the ten largest hold 20% to 30%. The sequencing sample was made of naive CD8+ T cells sorted from blood. Receptors were obtained from a man aged 25-40 years in good health.

This clone has just a few counts. V and J are TRBV25-1 and TRBJ2-3; D perhaps matches TRBD2 (6 bases). Trimming took off 4 bases at V and 10 bases at J, with 12 bases between the two ends. The CDR3 has 12 residues. CDR1 is MGHDK, CDR2 SYGVNS, per germline. The CDR3 reads CASSGRVESQYF. The CDR3 bases are TGTGCCAGCAGTGGGAGGGTAGAGTCGCAGTATTTT.

The chain uses TRBV28 and TRBJ1-1; 9 nucleotides line up with TRBD1. The CDR3 has 17 residues. Trimming removed 2 bases from V and 3 bases from J; junction bases left unmatched: 10. Per the germline V gene, CDR1 is MDHEN and CDR2 is SYDVKM. CDR3 amino acids: CASSLVRDRDADTEAFF. CDR3 nucleotide sequence: TGTGCCAGCAGTTTAGTCCGGGACAGGGATGCGGACACTGAAGCTTTCTTT.

DNA for the CDR3: TGTGCCAGCCGACGAGGGACGGTCAATGAGCAGTTCTTC. Translating gives CASRRGTVNEQFF. This chain links TRBV6-5 with TRBJ2-1; D is perhaps TRBD1 or TRBD2 (5 bases each). The V gene's germline CDR1 is MNHEY and CDR2 SVGAGI. V was clipped by 8 bases and J by 6 bases, with 14 bases between them. The CDR3 is 13 residues long.

The sample holds a few counts of this clone. The chain couples TRBV28 to TRBJ2-7, with unresolved D. V lost 1 base and J lost 5, with 3 bases in between. The V gene's germline CDR1 is MDHEN and CDR2 SYDVKM. There are 11 residues in the CDR3. In nucleotides, the CDR3 is TGTGCCAGCAGTTTATCCCACGAGCAGTACTTC. Its translation: CASSLSHEQYF.

The chain is built from TRBV5-6 and TRBJ2-3; D might be TRBD1 (5 bases). Germline values: CDR1 SGHDT, CDR2 YYEEEE. Trimming removed 4 bases from V and 2 bases from J, with 17 bases in between. This CDR3 is built from 16 residues. For the CDR3, the DNA is TGTGCCAGCAGCCCGCCCGGTGGGGCAGACACAGATACGCAGTATTTT. This translates into CASSPPGGADTDTQYF.

The chain couples TRBV2 to TRBJ2-7; possible D gene TRBD2, 6 bases. CDR3 length equals 13 residues. Per the germline V gene, CDR1 is SNHLY and CDR2 is FYNNEI. V shed 4 bases and J shed 0 bases, with 7 bases lying between them. The CDR3 reads CASSGEVSYEQYF. The CDR3 bases are TGTGCCAGCAGTGGGGAGGTCTCCTACGAGCAGTACTTC.

The V and J genes are TRBV7-9 and TRBJ2-7, with D perhaps assigned TRBD1 or TRBD2 (5 bases each). V shed 11 bases and J shed 2 bases, with 13 bases lying between them. The CDR3 sequence is 12 residues long. The germline V gene has CDR1 SEHNR and CDR2 FQNEAQ (reference sequence). As DNA, the CDR3 is TGTGCCTCGGCTCGGGACCCCTACGAGCAGTACTTC. It codes for CASARDPYEQYF. The whole variable domain, remainder taken from reference TRBV7-9 and TRBJ2-7, is DTGVSQNPRHKITKRGQNVTFRCDPISEHNRLYWYRQTLGQGPEFLTYFQNEAQLEKSRLLSDRFSAERPKGSFSTLEIQRTEQGDSAMYLCASARDPYEQYFGPGTRLTVT.

To note about this clone: Within the sample, other DNA sequences also encode this same CDR3. The chain employs TRBV14 and TRBJ2-7, with 9 bases identical to TRBD2. J lost 1 base, V lost 1 base, and 2 bases had no gene match. The CDR3 runs to 15 residues. CDR1 and CDR2 from the germline V gene are SGHDN and FVKESK. The CDR3: CASSQGSGGSYEQYF. The CDR3 region has the DNA TGTGCCAGCAGCCAAGGTAGCGGGGGATCCTACGAGCAGTACTTC.

The chain carries TRBV7-9 and TRBJ2-3, with D perhaps matching TRBD1 (5 bases). CDR3 length: 13 residues. The V end lost 6 bases, the J end lost 4 bases, and 11 bases lay between the germline ends. CDR1 SEHNR and CDR2 FQNEAQ come from the germline V gene (reference sequence). The CDR3 spells CASRTEYPDTQYF. The CDR3 DNA sequence: TGTGCCAGCAGGACAGAATACCCAGATACGCAGTATTTT.

This chain uses TRBV6-1 with TRBJ2-5; either TRBD1 or TRBD2 may supply D (6 bases each). Trimming removed 7 bases from V and 4 bases from J, with 19 bases in between. CDR1 is MNHNS, CDR2 SASEGT, per germline. The CDR3 extends over 15 amino acids. The CDR3 here is CASILERGASETQYF. The CDR3 DNA reads as TGTGCCAGCATCCTCGAAAGGGGGGCCTCAGAGACCCAGTACTTC.

This chain joins TRBV14 and TRBJ2-5; no firm D call. The CDR3 loop spans 12 amino acids. V lost 0 bases and J 5 bases, leaving 4 bases between the germline ends. CDR1 and CDR2 (germline): SGHDN, FVKESK. CDR3: CASSQDWETQYF. CDR3 nucleotides: TGTGCCAGCAGCCAAGATTGGGAGACCCAGTACTTC.

This chain links TRBV4-3 with TRBJ2-2, with TRBD1 identical over 8 bases. Germline CDR1 and CDR2: LGHNA and YSLEER. The ends lost 0 bases at V and 6 bases at J; junction bases unmatched: 6. This CDR3 contains 16 residues. The chain's CDR3 is CASSQDWTGSPGELFF. The CDR3 region has the DNA TGCGCCAGCAGCCAAGATTGGACAGGGTCCCCCGGGGAGCTGTTTTTT.

The V call is TRBV19, the J call TRBJ2-7; D gene unclear. The CDR3 has 17 residues. V dropped 6 bases and J dropped 0 bases, with 21 bases sitting between them. Per the germline V gene, CDR1 is LNHDA and CDR2 is SQIVND (reference sequence). The CDR3 protein is CASSRRLGVGSSYEQYF. In DNA form, the CDR3 reads TGTGCCAGTAGCCGTAGGCTAGGAGTCGGTAGCTCCTACGAGCAGTACTTC.

The chain is built from TRBV28 and TRBJ2-3; 7 bases map to TRBD1. The CDR3 spans 19 residues. V lost 6 bases to trimming and J lost 1 base; unmatched junction nucleotides: 19. In germline, CDR1 is MDHEN, CDR2 SYDVKM. CDR3 region: CASSMTGQSAFRGTDTQYF. The CDR3 nucleotides read TGTGCCAGCAGCATGACGGGACAGTCAGCTTTTCGCGGCACAGATACGCAGTATTTT.

The chain uses TRBV5-1 and TRBJ2-7; D uncertain. This CDR3 has 13 amino acids. Germline-derived CDR1 and CDR2 are SGHRS and YFSETQ. V was pared by 0 bases and J by 3 bases, with 7 bases between. For the CDR3, the DNA is TGCGCCAGCAGCTTGGAACTACACTACGAGCAGTACTTC. Its protein is CASSLELHYEQYF.

The chain employs TRBV4-1 and TRBJ2-7; D is ambiguous. The CDR3 runs 14 residues. The V gene's germline CDR1 is MGHRA and CDR2 YSYEKL. V was cut by 4 bases and J by 1 base, with 11 bases left in between. This CDR3 is CASSPPGVSYEQYF. Written as DNA, the CDR3 is TGCGCCAGCAGCCCCCCGGGTGTATCCTACGAGCAGTACTTC.

Details on this clone: This specimen includes other DNA sequences encoding the same CDR3. The DNA for the CDR3 is TGTGCCAGCAGTTTGGGGGGCTCCTACAATGAGCAGTTCTTC. This sequence encodes CASSLGGSYNEQFF. The genes are TRBV27 and TRBJ2-1; D may be TRBD2 (6 bases). Deletions cut 3 bases from V and 0 bases from J, with 6 bases between. CDR3 length equals 14 residues. Germline V gene sequence: CDR1 MNHEY, CDR2 SMNVEV (reference sequence).

This chain joins TRBV5-1 and TRBJ1-5, with TRBD1 matching over 7 bases. CDR1 and CDR2 from the germline V gene are SGHRS and YFSETQ. V trimming: 4 bases; J trimming: 1 base; junction bases outside the gene matches: 2. The CDR3 consists of 14 residues. Here the CDR3 DNA reads TGCGCCAGCAGCAGGGGACAGAGCAATCAGCCCCAGCATTTT. Protein: CASSRGQSNQPQHF.

The chain combines TRBV29-1 with TRBJ1-3; possible D gene TRBD1, 5 bases. Trimming took off 2 bases at V and 3 bases at J, with 17 bases between the two ends. CDR1 SQVTM and CDR2 ANQGSEA come from the germline V gene. The CDR3 has 16 amino acids. CDR3 sequence (DNA): TGCAGCGTTGAACTGGGTGTGAGACAGTTTGGAAACACCATATATTTT. It encodes CSVELGVRQFGNTIYF.

The chain recombines TRBV5-6 with TRBJ2-1; 10 bases line up with TRBD2. CDR3 size: 15 residues. Trimming cost V 4 bases and J 4 bases; bases outside gene matches: 5. The germline gives CDR1 SGHDT, CDR2 YYEEEE. CDR3 coding DNA: TGTGCCAGCAGCCAAGGACTAGCGGCGTACAATGAGCAGTTCTTC. Its translation: CASSQGLAAYNEQFF. Using reference TRBV5-6 and TRBJ2-1 for the parts outside the CDR3, the full variable domain is DAGVTQSPTHLIKTRGQQVTLRCSPKSGHDTVSWYQQALGQGPQFIFQYYEEEERQRGNFPDRFSGHQFPNYSSELNVNALLLGDSALYLCASSQGLAAYNEQFFGPGTRLTVL.